This record covers a single T cell receptor (beta chain). This sample stems from a study of T-cell reconstitution after alpha-beta-depleted transplantation in children. The CDR3 runs 14 residues. CDR1 is SEHNR and CDR2 is FQNEAQ in the germline V gene (reference sequence). Trimming cost V 5 bases and J 1 base, with 11 bases left between them. A library of TCRbeta sequences, prepared with unique molecular identifiers, was generated. In TCRdb, the PCR reads were re-called with MiXCR into one record per CDR3 protein. The sample shows 300,000 or so distinct CDR3 sequences, over 20% of them seen only once.

The chain carries TRBV7-9 and TRBJ1-1; D is perhaps TRBD1 (5 bases). Here the sequenced sample was PBMCs, mostly from graft donor cells, taken 180 days after TCRalphabeta/CD19-depleted stem cell transplant. The TCR was taken from a male patient younger than 18 who had a stem cell transplant for acute lymphoblastic leukemia, so the T cells may come from the graft donor. Here the CDR3 reads CASSGWRGNTEAFF. The CDR3 nucleotides are TGTGCCAGCAGCGGGTGGAGGGGGAACACTGAAGCTTTCTTT.